Each of the 28 T cell receptor beta chains below was sequenced from the same sample in a study of T cell repertoires in ileal Crohn's disease. This table comes from immunoSEQ multiplex PCR, and its TCRdb copy is limited to in-frame clones, with some not included. In the table there are about 14,000 clones, 60% to 85% of which are singletons. Material for sequencing was ileal tissue. The source is an adult with Crohn's disease.

V is TRBV6-1 and J is TRBJ2-3; 14 bases match TRBD2. CDR1 and CDR2 (germline): MNHNS, SASEGT. After removal of 3 bases from V and 3 bases from J, the junction contained 2 bases not matched to a gene. The CDR3 is 16 amino acids. CDR3 region: CASSEGTSGGTDTQYF. CDR3 sequence (DNA): TGTGCCAGCAGTGAGGGGACTAGCGGGGGAACAGATACGCAGTATTTT.

The table lists this clone with a count of one. The rearrangement uses TRBV2 and TRBJ1-5, with a possible D match to TRBD1 (5 bases). CDR1 is SNHLY, CDR2 FYNNEI, per germline. The CDR3 runs 13 residues. V was pared by 6 bases and J by 2 bases, with 8 bases between. CDR3 sequence reads: CASRGLGNQPQHF. As DNA, the CDR3 is TGTGCCAGCAGGGGGCTAGGCAATCAGCCCCAGCATTTT.

The rearrangement links TRBV6-5 to TRBJ1-5; 7 bases agree with TRBD1. The V and J ends lost 0 bases and 3 bases, in that order; junction bases with no gene match: 2. The CDR3 runs 15 residues. Germline V gives CDR1 MNHEY, CDR2 SVGAGI. CDR3 in amino acids: CASSYSGTVNQPQHF. The CDR3 region has the DNA TGTGCCAGCAGTTACTCGGGGACAGTCAATCAGCCCCAGCATTTT.

The V gene is TRBV5-1, the J gene TRBJ1-1, with 7 bases matching TRBD1. Germline V CDR1 and CDR2: SGHRS, YFSETQ. With 4 bases clipped from V and 3 bases from J, the junction kept 9 bases outside the gene matches. The CDR3 runs to 15 residues. This CDR3 is CASSLTGPADTEAFF. The DNA for the CDR3 is TGCGCCAGCAGCCTGACAGGGCCGGCAGACACTGAAGCTTTCTTT.

CDR3 region: CASSTTGVGEQFF. In DNA, the CDR3 is TGTGCCAGTAGTACGACAGGGGTCGGTGAGCAGTTCTTC. This chain uses TRBV19 with TRBJ2-1; 8 nucleotides line up with TRBD1. The CDR3 is 13 residues long. CDR1 is LNHDA, CDR2 SQIVND, per germline (reference sequence). V was clipped by 4 bases and J by 9 bases; unmatched bases: 5. The full variable domain, with the rest looked up from reference TRBV19 and TRBJ2-1, is DGGITQSPKYLFRKEGQNVTLSCEQNLNHDAMYWYRQDPGQGLRLIYYSQIVNDFQKGDIAEGYSVSREKKESFPLTVTSAQKNPTAFYLCASSTTGVGEQFFGPGTRLTVL.

The chain carries TRBV28 and TRBJ1-2, with D possibly TRBD1 on 6 matching bases. V lost 6 bases and J 7 bases, leaving 15 bases between the germline ends. Germline values: CDR1 MDHEN, CDR2 SYDVKM. This CDR3 spans 13 amino acids. CDR3 in DNA: TGTGCCAGCAGCCCCAGTCAGGGGTCTGGCTACACCTTC. Protein product: CASSPSQGSGYTF.

The gene calls are TRBV5-4 and TRBJ2-5; TRBD1 matches 11 bases. Germline trimming cut 4 bases from V and 5 bases from J; bases unmatched to any gene: 4. Germline CDR1 is SGHNT and CDR2 is YYREEE (reference sequence). The CDR3 covers 14 residues. CDR3 amino acids: CASSPGTGGETQYF. The CDR3 bases are TGTGCCAGCAGCCCAGGGACAGGGGGGGAGACCCAGTACTTC.

As concerns this clone: Other DNA sequences in the same sample also yield this CDR3. The chain uses TRBV7-9 and TRBJ2-3, with 16 bases lining up with TRBD2. The V gene's germline CDR1 is SEHNR and CDR2 FQNEAQ (reference sequence). V gave up 5 bases and J gave up 4 bases; unmatched junction bases: 3. The CDR3 runs 16 residues. In DNA form, the CDR3 reads TGTGCCAGCAGCCAGGGACTAGCGGGGGGGCCAGATACGCAGTATTTT. Protein: CASSQGLAGGPDTQYF.

The chain combines TRBV7-6 with TRBJ2-1; 10 nucleotides match TRBD2. CDR3 length: 16 amino acids. Germline CDR1 and CDR2: SGHVS and FNYEAQ. With V trimmed by 5 bases and J by 1 base, 5 bases remained unmatched. The CDR3 DNA is TGTGCCAGCAGCCGCCTACTAGCGGGGTCCTACAATGAGCAGTTCTTC. Protein: CASSRLLAGSYNEQFF. Full variable domain (rest looked up from reference TRBV7-6 and TRBJ2-1): GAGVSQSPRYKVTKRGQDVALRCDPISGHVSLYWYRQALGQGPEFLTYFNYEAQQDKSGLPNDRFSAERPEGSISTLTIQRTEQRDSAMYRCASSRLLAGSYNEQFFGPGTRLTVL.

The CDR3 loop is CSVVTGLAQETQYF. The CDR3 region has the DNA TGCAGCGTGGTCACGGGACTAGCTCAAGAGACCCAGTACTTC. The chain recombines TRBV29-1 with TRBJ2-5, with 9 bases matching TRBD2. The CDR3 loop spans 14 amino acids. Germline values: CDR1 SQVTM, CDR2 ANQGSEA. J was trimmed by 2 bases and V by 6 bases; bases with no gene match: 7.

This clone occurred once. The J gene is TRBJ2-3, the V gene TRBV6-4; the match to TRBD2 covers 13 bases. The germline V gene has CDR1 MRHNA and CDR2 SNTAGT. There are 14 residues in the CDR3. J gave up 5 bases and V 4 bases, and 0 bases lay outside the gene matches. CDR3 amino acids: CASSGLAGGDTQYF. As DNA, the CDR3 is TGTGCCAGCAGTGGACTAGCGGGGGGAGATACGCAGTATTTT.

The chain uses TRBV9 and TRBJ1-6, with 9 positions matching TRBD1. The CDR3 covers 15 residues. The germline V gene has CDR1 SGDLS and CDR2 YYNGEE. Unmatched junction bases numbered 5, after V lost 4 bases and J lost 6 bases. The CDR3 DNA reads TGTGCCAGCAGCTTGAGGGACAGGGCTAATTCACCCCTCCACTTT. It yields the protein CASSLRDRANSPLHF.

The V gene is TRBV7-9, the J gene TRBJ1-1; 7 bases agree with TRBD1. Germline values: CDR1 SEHNR, CDR2 FQNEAQ (reference sequence). Trimming cost V 2 bases and J 2 bases; bases outside gene matches: 11. The CDR3 spans 17 residues. The CDR3 nucleotides read TGTGCCAGCAGCTTACCTCCCCCACAGGGGCCCAACACTGAAGCTTTCTTT. Protein sequence: CASSLPPPQGPNTEAFF.

The chain links TRBV21-1 to TRBJ1-4. TRBV21-1 is shown as a pseudogene. CDR3 size: 17 residues. CDR3 sequence (DNA): TGTGCCAGCAGCAAAGGGTCCGGGGAGCCAACTAATGAAAAACTGTTTTTT. As protein: CASSKGSGEPTNEKLFF.

The chain recombines TRBV7-2 with TRBJ2-5, with a tentative D call TRBD1 (7 bases). Trimming stripped 3 bases from V and 5 bases from J, with 13 bases between. CDR3 size: 14 residues. CDR1 is SGHTA and CDR2 is FQGNSA in the germline V gene. This CDR3 reads CASSFQGGGETQYF. The CDR3 DNA sequence: TGTGCCAGCAGCTTTCAGGGGGGCGGGGAGACCCAGTACTTC.

The CDR3 spells CASTTGRGTYEQYF. Written as DNA, the CDR3 is TGTGCCAGTACCACGGGGCGGGGTACCTACGAGCAGTACTTC. The V and J genes are TRBV19 and TRBJ2-7; a weak D match, TRBD2 (6 bases). The CDR3 totals 14 residues. CDR1 and CDR2 from the germline V gene are LNHDA and SQIVND (reference sequence). The V end was cut by 7 bases, the J end by 2 bases, with 15 bases between.

The rearrangement links TRBV2 to TRBJ1-1, with D perhaps matching TRBD1 (5 bases). With 5 bases removed from V and 3 bases from J, the gap between germline ends came to 10 bases. Germline V gives CDR1 SNHLY, CDR2 FYNNEI. This CDR3 is built from 13 residues. The CDR3 sequence: CASSPQGYTEAFF. The CDR3, as DNA: TGTGCCAGCAGTCCGCAGGGCTACACTGAAGCTTTCTTT.

This chain joins TRBV5-4 and TRBJ2-5; perhaps TRBD2 as D (6 bases). Germline loops: CDR1 SGHNT, CDR2 YYREEE (reference sequence). Trimming left V 3 bases short and J 1 base short, with 13 bases between. The CDR3 totals 15 residues. The CDR3 DNA follows: TGTGCCAGCAGCTCCGGAGGCGGGGCCCAAGAGACCCAGTACTTC. Amino acid sequence: CASSSGGGAQETQYF.

V is TRBV7-3 and J is TRBJ2-2, with 10 bases identical to TRBD2. The CDR3 is made up of 16 amino acids. The germline CDR1 and CDR2 sequences are SGHTA and FQGTGA. V lost 5 bases to trimming and J lost 6 bases; unmatched junction nucleotides: 9. CDR3 region: CASSLGGSGGSGELFF. The CDR3 DNA sequence: TGTGCCAGCAGCCTAGGCGGTAGCGGGGGGTCCGGGGAGCTGTTTTTT.

The chain carries TRBV28 and TRBJ2-2; 11 nucleotides agree with TRBD1. Looked up from germline, CDR1 is MDHEN and CDR2 is SYDVKM. The length of the CDR3 is 15 residues. Trimming removed 6 bases from V and 6 bases from J; junction bases left unmatched: 6. CDR3 DNA: TGTGCCAGCAGGAGGACAGGGGGCGGGGCCGGGGAGCTGTTTTTT. Encoded protein: CASRRTGGGAGELFF.

This clone occurred a few times. This sequence joins TRBV6-5 and TRBJ1-1; TRBD1 is a possible D gene (5 bases). Germline CDR1 and CDR2: MNHEY and SVGAGI. Trimming shortened V by 2 bases and J by 4 bases, and 11 bases separated the two germline ends. This CDR3 is 14 amino acids long. In DNA form, the CDR3 reads TGTGCCAGCAGTTACGTGGGGGAGGCCACTGAAGCTTTCTTT. As protein: CASSYVGEATEAFF.

The rearrangement uses TRBV7-2 and TRBJ2-2, with 12 bases matching TRBD2. CDR1 SGHTA and CDR2 FQGNSA come from the germline V gene. The CDR3 contains 18 residues. V shed 2 bases, J shed 0 bases, and the junction held 4 bases outside the gene matches. The CDR3: CASSLMASGGANTGELFF. CDR3 bases: TGTGCCAGCAGCTTAATGGCTAGCGGGGGGGCGAACACCGGGGAGCTGTTTTTT.

This chain links TRBV19 with TRBJ2-7; 12 bases align to TRBD1. The germline gives CDR1 LNHDA, CDR2 SQIVND (reference sequence). The CDR3 has 16 residues. Losses at the gene ends were 5 bases for V and 5 bases for J; bases not matched to a gene: 10. The CDR3 reads CASSSTPGQGAHEQYF. The CDR3 region has the DNA TGTGCCAGTAGTTCAACCCCGGGACAGGGGGCTCACGAGCAGTACTTC.

The V and J genes are TRBV15 and TRBJ1-4; D not resolved. The CDR3 covers 16 residues. Germline lookup yields CDR1 LNHNV and CDR2 YYDKDF (reference sequence). Deletions cut 0 bases from V and 10 bases from J, with 18 bases between. CDR3 DNA sequence: TGTGCCACCAGCAGAGATTTAAGGGCAGGCGCGGGAAAACTGTTTTTT. Its protein is CATSRDLRAGAGKLFF.

The sample holds one count of this clone. The genes are TRBV7-2 and TRBJ2-5; 11 bases are shared with TRBD2. This CDR3 spans 14 amino acids. Germline V lookup: CDR1 SGHTA, CDR2 FQGNSA. The junction had 1 base not matched to a gene; V was cut back by 3 bases and J by 4 bases. For the CDR3, the DNA is TGTGCCAGCAGCTTTAGCGGGGGGGTAGAGACCCAGTACTTC. Protein: CASSFSGGVETQYF.

The chain has TRBV19 and TRBJ1-2; D gene unclear. This CDR3 is built from 12 residues. The germline V gene encodes CDR1 LNHDA and CDR2 SQIVND (reference sequence). V lost 1 base to trimming and J lost 5 bases, with 5 bases between them. Written as DNA, the CDR3 is TGTGCCAGTAGTATAGCCGGTTATGGCTACACCTTC. Translated: CASSIAGYGYTF.

The rearrangement uses TRBV2 and TRBJ1-2; 8 bases line up with TRBD1. Germline trimming cut 10 bases from V and 8 bases from J; bases unmatched to any gene: 12. Germline CDR1 SNHLY, CDR2 FYNNEI. The CDR3 is 13 amino acids. The CDR3 region has the DNA TGTGCCATCCCTCAGGGGGCTGGGGAAGGCTACACCTTC. Its protein product is CAIPQGAGEGYTF.

CDR3: CASSGAGELFF. CDR3 nucleotide sequence: TGTGCCAGCAGTGGAGCCGGGGAGCTGTTTTTT. The V gene is TRBV2, the J gene TRBJ2-2; unclear D gene. Germline V gives CDR1 SNHLY, CDR2 FYNNEI. V lost 4 bases, J lost 6 bases, and 3 bases lay in between. The CDR3 loop spans 11 amino acids. Looking up the rest from reference TRBV2 and TRBJ2-2 gives the full variable domain: EPEVTQTPSHQVTQMGQEVILRCVPISNHLYFYWYRQILGQKVEFLVSFYNNEISEKSEIFDDQFSVERPDGSNFTLKIRSTKLEDSAMYFCASSGAGELFFGEGSRLTVL.